One and the same sample provided the 9 T cell receptor beta chains below, sequenced in a study of T cells after posttransplantation cyclophosphamide. Busulfan-fludarabine conditioning, marrow transplant, and cyclophosphamide on days +3 and +4 were administered. Only in-frame clones appear in the TCRdb table, and some are missing; sequencing was by immunoSEQ multiplex PCR. The sample presents more than 7,500 clones, none singletons. Sequencing used PBMCs, obtained 350 to 390 days after allogeneic stem cell transplant with posttransplant cyclophosphamide. These receptors were obtained from a male patient in his fifties or sixties who received an allogeneic stem cell transplant from a related donor and was CMV-positive. Some T cells may possibly be graft donor cells.

At least ten counts were recorded for this clone. The rearrangement joins TRBV6-1 to TRBJ2-2; D remains unclear. CDR1 and CDR2 (germline): MNHNS, SASEGT. The CDR3 loop spans 11 amino acids. V was trimmed by 7 bases and J by 8 bases, leaving 8 bases between them. The CDR3 sequence: CASISGGELFF. As DNA, the CDR3 is TGTGCCAGCATCAGTGGTGGGGAGCTGTTTTTT.

Ten or more counts support this clone. The chain has TRBV7-8 and TRBJ2-7, with 7 bases aligning to TRBD1. V was clipped by 7 bases and J by 3 bases; unmatched bases: 12. The V gene's germline CDR1 is SGHVS and CDR2 FQNEAQ. This CDR3 has 15 amino acids. CDR3 bases: TGTGCCAGCACGAACAGGGGCGTGTTGGGCTACGAGCAGTACTTC. Its protein is CASTNRGVLGYEQYF.

Ten or more counts support this clone. The chain carries TRBV14 and TRBJ2-2; D is undetermined. Germline V gene lookup returns CDR1 SGHDN and CDR2 FVKESK. Trimming stripped 4 bases from V and 3 bases from J, with 12 bases between. The CDR3 covers 15 residues. The CDR3 protein is CASSRLGPDTGELFF. CDR3 DNA sequence: TGTGCCAGCAGCCGACTCGGCCCGGACACCGGGGAGCTGTTTTTT.

This clone came up many times. The chain combines TRBV2 with TRBJ1-4; 7 bases align to TRBD1. Germline CDR1 SNHLY, CDR2 FYNNEI. The CDR3 consists of 17 residues. The J segment lost 5 bases and the V segment lost 1 base, leaving 10 bases of the junction unmatched. The CDR3, as DNA: TGTGCCAGCAGTGAAGGAGCAGGGGGAGGAAAGAATGAAAAACTGTTTTTT. Translating gives CASSEGAGGGKNEKLFF.

This clone was observed many times. The chain has TRBV21-1 and TRBJ2-3; the table assigns TRBD2, which was not confirmed against the DNA. TRBV21-1 is noted as a pseudogene. This CDR3 is 18 amino acids long. The CDR3 sequence is CASSKKLEKSPRTDTQYF. The DNA for the CDR3 is TGTGCCAGCAGCAAAAAACTAGAAAAGTCCCCCCGCACAGATACGCAGTATTTT.

This clone appeared many times. J is TRBJ2-1 and V is TRBV29-1, with 10 positions matching TRBD1. The ends lost 0 bases at V and 1 base at J; junction bases unmatched: 3. CDR3 length: 16 amino acids. From germline, CDR1 is SQVTM and CDR2 ANQGSEA. The CDR3 is CSVEDPGQGSYNEQFF. The CDR3 coding sequence is TGCAGCGTTGAAGATCCGGGACAGGGGTCCTACAATGAGCAGTTCTTC.

This clone was seen at least ten times. This rearrangement joins TRBV10-3 to TRBJ2-1; D is possibly TRBD2 (7 bases). Germline-derived CDR1 and CDR2 are ENHRY and SYGVKD. The CDR3 spans 12 residues. CDR3 coding DNA: TGTGCGCTTAGGGGGGGTGGGAATGAGCAGTTCTTC. Protein product: CALRGGGNEQFF.

This clone was recorded at least ten times. CDR3 protein: CASSSEVYRGRVRNTEAFF. CDR3 nucleotide sequence: TGTGCCAGCAGCTCAGAAGTTTACAGGGGAAGGGTGAGGAACACTGAAGCTTTCTTT. The chain links TRBV5-6 to TRBJ1-1, with TRBD1 matching 7 bases. The CDR3 contains 19 residues. V shed 3 bases, J shed 1 base, and the junction held 18 bases outside the gene matches. Germline CDR1 is SGHDT and CDR2 is YYEEEE.

Ten or more counts support this clone. The chain has TRBV1 and TRBJ2-5; the table's D call, TRBD1, was not checked against the DNA. TRBV1 is flagged as a pseudogene. CDR3 length: 15 residues. CDR3 region: CTSSQPRGRGNAQYF. The DNA for the CDR3 is TGCACCAGCAGCCAGCCTAGGGGCAGGGGTAACGCCCAGTACTTC.